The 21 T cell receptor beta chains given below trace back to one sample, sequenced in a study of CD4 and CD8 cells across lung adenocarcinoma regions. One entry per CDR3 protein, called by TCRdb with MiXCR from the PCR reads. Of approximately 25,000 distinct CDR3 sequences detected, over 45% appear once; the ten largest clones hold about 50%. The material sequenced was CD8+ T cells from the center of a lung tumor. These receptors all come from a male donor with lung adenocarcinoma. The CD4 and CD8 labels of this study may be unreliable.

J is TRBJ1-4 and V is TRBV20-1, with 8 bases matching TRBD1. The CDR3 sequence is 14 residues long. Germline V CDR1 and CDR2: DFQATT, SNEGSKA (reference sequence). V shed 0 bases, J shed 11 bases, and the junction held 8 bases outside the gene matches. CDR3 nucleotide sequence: TGCAGTGCTAGAGATCTGGCAGGGGGCAATAAACTGTTTTTT. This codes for CSARDLAGGNKLFF.

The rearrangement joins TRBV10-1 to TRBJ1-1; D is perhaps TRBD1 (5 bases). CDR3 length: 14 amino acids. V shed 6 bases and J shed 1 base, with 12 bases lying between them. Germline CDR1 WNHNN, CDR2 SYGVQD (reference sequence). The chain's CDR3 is CASSPDTSNTEAFF. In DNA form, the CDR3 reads TGCGCCAGCAGCCCGGACACCTCGAACACTGAAGCTTTCTTT.

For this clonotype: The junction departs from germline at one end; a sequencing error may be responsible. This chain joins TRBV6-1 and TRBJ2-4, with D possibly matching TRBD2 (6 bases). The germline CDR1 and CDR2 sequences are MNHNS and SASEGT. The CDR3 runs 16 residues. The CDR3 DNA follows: TGTGCCAGCAGTGAAGTGGGGCGGGGAGGCAAAGACATTCAGTATTTC. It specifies CASSEVGRGGKDIQYF.

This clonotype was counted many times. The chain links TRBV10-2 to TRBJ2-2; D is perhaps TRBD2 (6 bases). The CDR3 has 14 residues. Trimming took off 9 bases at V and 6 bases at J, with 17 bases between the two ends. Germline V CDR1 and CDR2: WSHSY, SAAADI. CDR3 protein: CARAGGRESGELFF. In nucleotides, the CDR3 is TGCGCCAGGGCCGGGGGACGGGAGTCCGGGGAGCTGTTTTTT.

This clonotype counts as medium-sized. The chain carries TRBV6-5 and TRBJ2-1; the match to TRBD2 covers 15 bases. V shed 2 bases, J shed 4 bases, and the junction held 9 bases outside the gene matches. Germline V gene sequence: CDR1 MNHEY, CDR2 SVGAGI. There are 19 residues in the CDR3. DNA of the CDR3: TGTGCCAGCAGTTACCGAGGACTAGCGGGAGGGCCGGGTTACAATGAGCAGTTCTTC. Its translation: CASSYRGLAGGPGYNEQFF.

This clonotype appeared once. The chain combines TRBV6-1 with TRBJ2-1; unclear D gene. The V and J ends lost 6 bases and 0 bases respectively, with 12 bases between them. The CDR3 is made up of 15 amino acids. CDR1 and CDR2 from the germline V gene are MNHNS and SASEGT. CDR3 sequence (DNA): TGTGCCAGCAGATTTTTGACGGCCTCCTACAATGAGCAGTTCTTC. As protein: CASRFLTASYNEQFF.

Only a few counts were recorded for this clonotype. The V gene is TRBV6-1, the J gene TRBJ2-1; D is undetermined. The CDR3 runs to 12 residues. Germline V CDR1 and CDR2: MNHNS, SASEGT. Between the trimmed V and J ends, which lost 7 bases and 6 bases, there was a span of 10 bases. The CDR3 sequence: CASTPEFNEQFF. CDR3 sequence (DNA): TGTGCCAGCACCCCCGAGTTCAATGAGCAGTTCTTC.

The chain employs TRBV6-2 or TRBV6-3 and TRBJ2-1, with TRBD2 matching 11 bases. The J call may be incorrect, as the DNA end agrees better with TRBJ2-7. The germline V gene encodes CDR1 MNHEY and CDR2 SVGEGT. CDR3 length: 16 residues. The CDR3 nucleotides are TGTGCCAGCAGTTACTCGAGTGGGACTAGCGGATACGAGCAGTACTTC. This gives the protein CASSYSSGTSGYEQYF.

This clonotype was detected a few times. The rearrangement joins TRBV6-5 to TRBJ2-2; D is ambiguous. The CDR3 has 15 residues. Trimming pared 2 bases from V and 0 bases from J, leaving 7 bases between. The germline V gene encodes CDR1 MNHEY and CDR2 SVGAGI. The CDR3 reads CASSYNGANTGELFF. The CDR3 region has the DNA TGTGCCAGCAGTTACAATGGCGCGAACACCGGGGAGCTGTTTTTT.

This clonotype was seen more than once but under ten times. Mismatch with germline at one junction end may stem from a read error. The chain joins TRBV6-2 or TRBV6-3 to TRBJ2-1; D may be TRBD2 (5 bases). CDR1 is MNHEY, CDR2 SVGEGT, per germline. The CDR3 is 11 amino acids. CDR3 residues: CASHGVIQEYF. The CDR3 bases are TGTGCCAGCCACGGGGTCATACAAGAGTACTTC.

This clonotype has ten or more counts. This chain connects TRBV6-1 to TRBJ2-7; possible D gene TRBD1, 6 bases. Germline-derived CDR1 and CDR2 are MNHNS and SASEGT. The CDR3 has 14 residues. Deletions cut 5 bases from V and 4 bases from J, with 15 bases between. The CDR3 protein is CASSKQGIGYEQYF. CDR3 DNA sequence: TGTGCCAGCAGTAAACAGGGAATTGGGTACGAGCAGTACTTC.

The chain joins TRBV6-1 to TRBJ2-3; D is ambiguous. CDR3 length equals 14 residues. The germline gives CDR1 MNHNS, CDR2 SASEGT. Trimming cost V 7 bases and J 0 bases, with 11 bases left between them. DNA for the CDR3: TGTGCCAGCACTGAGCAGCCAAGCACAGATACGCAGTATTTT. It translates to CASTEQPSTDTQYF.

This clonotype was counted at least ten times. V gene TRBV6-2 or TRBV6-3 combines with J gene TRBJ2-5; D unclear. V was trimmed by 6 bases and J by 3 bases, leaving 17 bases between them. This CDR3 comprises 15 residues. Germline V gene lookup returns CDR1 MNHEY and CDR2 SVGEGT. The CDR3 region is CASRSGSTMKETQYF. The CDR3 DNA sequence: TGTGCCAGCAGATCAGGTTCCACTATGAAAGAGACCCAGTACTTC.

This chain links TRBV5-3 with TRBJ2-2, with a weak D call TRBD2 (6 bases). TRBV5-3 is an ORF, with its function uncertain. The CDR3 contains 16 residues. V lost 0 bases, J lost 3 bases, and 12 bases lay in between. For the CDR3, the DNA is TGTGCCAGAAGCTTGGTAACTAGCTTCGACACCGGGGAGCTGTTTTTT. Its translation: CARSLVTSFDTGELFF.

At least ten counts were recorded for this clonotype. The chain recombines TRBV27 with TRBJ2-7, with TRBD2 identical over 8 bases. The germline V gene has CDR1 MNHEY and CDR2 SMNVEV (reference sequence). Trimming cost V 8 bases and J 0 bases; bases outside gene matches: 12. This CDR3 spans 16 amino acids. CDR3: CASRRRTSSSSYEQYF. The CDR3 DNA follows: TGTGCCAGCCGTCGGAGGACTAGCAGTAGCTCCTACGAGCAGTACTTC.

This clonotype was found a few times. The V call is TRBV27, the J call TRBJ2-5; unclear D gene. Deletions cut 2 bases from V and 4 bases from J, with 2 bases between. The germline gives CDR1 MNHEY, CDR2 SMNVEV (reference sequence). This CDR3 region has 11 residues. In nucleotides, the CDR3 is TGTGCCAGCAGTTTAGGAGAGACCCAGTACTTC. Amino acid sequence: CASSLGETQYF.

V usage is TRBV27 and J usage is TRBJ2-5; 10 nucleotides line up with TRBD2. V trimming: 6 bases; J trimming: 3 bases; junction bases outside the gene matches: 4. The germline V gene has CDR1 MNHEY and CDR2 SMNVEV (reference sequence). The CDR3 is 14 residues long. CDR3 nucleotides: TGTGCCAGCAGGAATCTAGCGGGAGAAGAGACCCAGTACTTC. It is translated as CASRNLAGEETQYF.

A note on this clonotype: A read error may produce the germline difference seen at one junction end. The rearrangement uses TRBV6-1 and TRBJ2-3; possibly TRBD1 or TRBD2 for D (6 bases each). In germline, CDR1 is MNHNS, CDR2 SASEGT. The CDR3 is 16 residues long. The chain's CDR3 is CASSDAGLGARDTQYF. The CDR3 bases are TGTGCCAGCAGTGACGCGGGGCTGGGGGCCAGGGACACTCAGTACTTT.

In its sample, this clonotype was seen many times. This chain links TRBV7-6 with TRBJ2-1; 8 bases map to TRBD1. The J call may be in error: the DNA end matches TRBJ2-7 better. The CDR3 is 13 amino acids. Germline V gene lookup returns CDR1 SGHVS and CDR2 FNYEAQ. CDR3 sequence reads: CASSQQGVGEQYF. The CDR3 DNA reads TGTGCCAGCAGTCAACAGGGGGTAGGCGAGCAGTACTTC.

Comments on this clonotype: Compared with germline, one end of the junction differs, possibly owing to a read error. CDR3 in amino acids: CARGECGTNTQYF. In nucleotides, the CDR3 is TGTGCCAGGGGGGAGTGTGGCACAAATACGCAGTACTTT. The chain recombines TRBV6-4 with TRBJ2-4; D may match TRBD1 or TRBD2 (5 bases each). CDR1 is MRHNA and CDR2 is SNTAGT in the germline V gene. This CDR3 is built from 13 residues.

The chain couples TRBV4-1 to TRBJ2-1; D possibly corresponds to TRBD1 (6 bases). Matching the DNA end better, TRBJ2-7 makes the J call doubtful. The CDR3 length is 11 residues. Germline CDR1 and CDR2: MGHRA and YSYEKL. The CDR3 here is CASTQGNEQYF. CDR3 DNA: TGCGCCAGCACCCAGGGGAACGAGCAGTACTTC.